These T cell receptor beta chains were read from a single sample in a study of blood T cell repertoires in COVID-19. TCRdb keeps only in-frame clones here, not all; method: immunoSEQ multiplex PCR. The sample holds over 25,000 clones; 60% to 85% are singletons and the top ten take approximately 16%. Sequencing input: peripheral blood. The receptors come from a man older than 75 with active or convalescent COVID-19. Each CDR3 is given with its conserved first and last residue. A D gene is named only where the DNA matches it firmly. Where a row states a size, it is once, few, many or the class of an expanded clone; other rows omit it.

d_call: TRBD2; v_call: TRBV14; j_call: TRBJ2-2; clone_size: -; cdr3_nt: TGTGCCAGCAGCGGGACTAGCGGGGGGCTAAACACCGGGGAGCTGTTTTTT; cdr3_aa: CASSGTSGGLNTGELFF
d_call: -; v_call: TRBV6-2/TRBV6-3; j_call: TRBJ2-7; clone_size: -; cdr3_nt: TGTGCCAGCAGTTACGGGACTTTCGAGCAGTACTTC; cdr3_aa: CASSYGTFEQYF
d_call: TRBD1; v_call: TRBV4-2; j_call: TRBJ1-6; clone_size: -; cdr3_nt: TGTGCCAGCAGCCAGACACGGACAGGCCTCAATTCACCCCTCCACTTT; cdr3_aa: CASSQTRTGLNSPLHF
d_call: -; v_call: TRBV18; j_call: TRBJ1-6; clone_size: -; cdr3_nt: TGTGCCAGCTCACTATTAGGACAGAGTAATTCACCCCTCCACTTT; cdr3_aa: CASSLLGQSNSPLHF
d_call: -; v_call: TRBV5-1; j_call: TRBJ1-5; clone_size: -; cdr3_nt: TGCGCCAGCAGCTTGAACGGGGGATTTCAGCCCCAGCATTTT; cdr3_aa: CASSLNGGFQPQHF
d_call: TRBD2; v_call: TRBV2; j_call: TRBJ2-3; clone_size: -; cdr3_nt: TGTGCCAGAGGCCCTCTAGCGGGAGAACCAGATACGCAGTATTTT; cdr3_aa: CARGPLAGEPDTQYF
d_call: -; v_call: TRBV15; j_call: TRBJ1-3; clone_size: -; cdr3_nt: TGTGCCACCAGCAGAGGAGGGGGCTCTGGAAACACCATATATTTT; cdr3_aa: CATSRGGGSGNTIYF
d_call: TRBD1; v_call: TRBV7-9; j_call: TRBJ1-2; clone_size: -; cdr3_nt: TGTGCCAGCAGCGTCGACAGGGGGTCCGACTACACCTTC; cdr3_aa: CASSVDRGSDYTF
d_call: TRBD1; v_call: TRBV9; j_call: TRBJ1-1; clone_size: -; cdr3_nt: TGTGCCAGCAGCGTAGTGACAGGGAGGACTGAAGCTTTCTTT; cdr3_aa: CASSVVTGRTEAFF
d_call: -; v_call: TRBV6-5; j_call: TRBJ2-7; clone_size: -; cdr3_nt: TGTGCCAGCAACCACCAAGAGGGAGCCTACGAGCAGTACTTC; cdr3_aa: CASNHQEGAYEQYF
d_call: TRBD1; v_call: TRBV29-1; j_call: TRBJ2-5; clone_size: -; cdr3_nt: TGCAGCGGGGGGACAGGGGGCTTTACGGAGACCCAGTACTTC; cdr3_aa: CSGGTGGFTETQYF
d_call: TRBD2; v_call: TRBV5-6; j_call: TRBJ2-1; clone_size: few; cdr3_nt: TGTGCCAGCAGCCCGCAGCGGGGGATTGCCTACAATGAGCAGTTCTTC; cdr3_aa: CASSPQRGIAYNEQFF
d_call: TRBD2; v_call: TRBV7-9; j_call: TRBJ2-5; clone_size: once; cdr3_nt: TGTGCCAGCAGCCCCAGGACTAGCGGGAACCAAGAGACCCAGTACTTC; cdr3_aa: CASSPRTSGNQETQYF
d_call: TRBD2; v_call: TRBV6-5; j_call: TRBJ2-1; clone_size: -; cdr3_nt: TGTGCCAGCAGTAGTGACCGTATTAGCGGGGAGCAGTTCTTC; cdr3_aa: CASSSDRISGEQFF
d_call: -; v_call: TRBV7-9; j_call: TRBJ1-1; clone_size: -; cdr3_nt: TGTGCCAGCAGCCCACAGGGCCGCAGGAACACTGAAGCTTTCTTT; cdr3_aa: CASSPQGRRNTEAFF
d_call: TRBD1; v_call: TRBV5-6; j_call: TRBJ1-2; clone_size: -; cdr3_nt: TGTGCCAGCAGCAGACAGGGTCCTAACTATGGCTACACCTTC; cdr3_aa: CASSRQGPNYGYTF
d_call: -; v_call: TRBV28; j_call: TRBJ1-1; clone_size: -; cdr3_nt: TGTGCCAGCAGTCCTCCGGTGGCAGGAGCTTTCTTT; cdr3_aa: CASSPPVAGAFF
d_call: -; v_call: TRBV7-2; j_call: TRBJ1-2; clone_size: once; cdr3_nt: TGTGCCAGCAGCTTTCAGGGTACCGCTGGCTACACCTTC; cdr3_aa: CASSFQGTAGYTF
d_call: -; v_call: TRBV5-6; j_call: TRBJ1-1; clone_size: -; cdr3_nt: TGTGCCAGCAGCTTGGATTGGAGGGAGAACACTGAAGCTTTCTTT; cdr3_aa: CASSLDWRENTEAFF
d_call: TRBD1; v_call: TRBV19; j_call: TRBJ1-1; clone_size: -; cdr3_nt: TGTGCCAGTAGTATCACAGGGGGCGTGAACACTGAAGCTTTCTTT; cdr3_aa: CASSITGGVNTEAFF
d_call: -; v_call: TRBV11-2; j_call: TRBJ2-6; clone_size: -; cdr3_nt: TGTGCCAGCAGCCCTCTTGCCAGGGTTAAAGGGGCCAACGTCCTGACTTTC; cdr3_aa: CASSPLARVKGANVLTF
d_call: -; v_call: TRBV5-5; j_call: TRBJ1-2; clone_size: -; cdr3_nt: TGTGCCAGCAGCTTAGACACCTATGGCTACACCTTC; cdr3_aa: CASSLDTYGYTF
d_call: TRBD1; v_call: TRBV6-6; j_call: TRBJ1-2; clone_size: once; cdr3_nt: TGTGCCAGCAGTTACTCCGGGACAGACTATGGCTACACCTTC; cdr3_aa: CASSYSGTDYGYTF
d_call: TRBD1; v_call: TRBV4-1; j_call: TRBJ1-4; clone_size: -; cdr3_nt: TGCGCCAGCAGCCAGACAGGGGGATATGAAAAACTGTTTTTT; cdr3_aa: CASSQTGGYEKLFF
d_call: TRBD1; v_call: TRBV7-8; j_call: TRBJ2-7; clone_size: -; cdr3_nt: TGTGCCAGCAGCTCGGGACAGGCGCTCGAGCAGTACTTC; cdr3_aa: CASSSGQALEQYF
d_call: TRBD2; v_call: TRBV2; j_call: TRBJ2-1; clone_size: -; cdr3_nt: TGTGCCAGCAGTGAGAGGGGACTACCCCTCAATGAGCAGTTCTTC; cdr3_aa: CASSERGLPLNEQFF
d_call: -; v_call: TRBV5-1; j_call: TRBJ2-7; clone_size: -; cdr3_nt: TGCGCCAGCAGCTGGGGCCCAGGGTCAGAGCAGTACTTC; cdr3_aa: CASSWGPGSEQYF
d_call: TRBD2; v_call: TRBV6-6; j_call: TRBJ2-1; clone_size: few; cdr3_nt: TGTGCCAGCGAAAATACCGGGACTAGCAAACTGTTCTTC; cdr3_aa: CASENTGTSKLFF
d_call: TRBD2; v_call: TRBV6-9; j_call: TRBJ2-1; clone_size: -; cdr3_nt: TGTGCCAGCACGTTCGGACTAGCGATTGGCTACAATGAGCAGTTCTTC; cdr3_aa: CASTFGLAIGYNEQFF
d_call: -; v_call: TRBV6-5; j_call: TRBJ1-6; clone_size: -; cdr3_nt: TGTGCCAGCAGTACAGGGTTTTGGAACTCACCCCTCCACTTT; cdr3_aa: CASSTGFWNSPLHF
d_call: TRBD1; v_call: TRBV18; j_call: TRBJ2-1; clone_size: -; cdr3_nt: TGTGCCAGCTCACCCCTGGACAGGGTGGGAAAAAATGAGCAGTTCTTC; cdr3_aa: CASSPLDRVGKNEQFF
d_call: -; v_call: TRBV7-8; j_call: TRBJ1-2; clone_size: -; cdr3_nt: TGTGCCAGCAGCCCGAGTTGGCTTCTGGGCGGCTACACCTTC; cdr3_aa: CASSPSWLLGGYTF
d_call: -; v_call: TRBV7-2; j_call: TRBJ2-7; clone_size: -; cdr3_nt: TGTGCCAGCAGCTTATCCCTGGCCAACGAGCAGTACTTC; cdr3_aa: CASSLSLANEQYF
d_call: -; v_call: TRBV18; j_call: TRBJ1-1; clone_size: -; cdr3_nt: TGTGCCAGCTCACCTCAGGGAGGGGCTCGAGCTTTCTTT; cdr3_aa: CASSPQGGARAFF
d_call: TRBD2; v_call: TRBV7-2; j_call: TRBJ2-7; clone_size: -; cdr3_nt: TGTGCCAGCAGCCCTAGCGGGGGGTCGAGGTACGAGCAGTACTTC; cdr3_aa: CASSPSGGSRYEQYF
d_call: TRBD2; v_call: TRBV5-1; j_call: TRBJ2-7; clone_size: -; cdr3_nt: TGCGCCAGCAGCTTGGGTCTAGCGGGAGAGGGGGAGCAGTACTTC; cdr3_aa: CASSLGLAGEGEQYF
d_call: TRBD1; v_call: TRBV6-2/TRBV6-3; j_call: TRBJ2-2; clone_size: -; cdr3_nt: TGTGCCAGCAGTTACTCGGGCCTCACAGGGGGCCACACCGGGGAGCTGTTTTTT; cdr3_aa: CASSYSGLTGGHTGELFF